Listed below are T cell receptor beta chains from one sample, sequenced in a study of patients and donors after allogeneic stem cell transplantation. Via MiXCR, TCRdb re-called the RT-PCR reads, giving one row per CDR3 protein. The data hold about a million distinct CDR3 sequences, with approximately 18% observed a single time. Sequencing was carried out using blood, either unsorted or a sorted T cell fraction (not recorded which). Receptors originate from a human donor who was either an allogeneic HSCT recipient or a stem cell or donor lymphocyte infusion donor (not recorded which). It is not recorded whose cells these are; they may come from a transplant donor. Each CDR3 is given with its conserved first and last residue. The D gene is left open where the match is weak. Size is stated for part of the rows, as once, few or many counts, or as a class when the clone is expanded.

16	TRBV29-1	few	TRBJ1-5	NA	TGCAGCGTTGAGGGACCGTGGGAGTCCAGCAATCAGCCCCAGCATTTT	CSVEGPWESSNQPQHF
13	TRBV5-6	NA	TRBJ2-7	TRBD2	TGTGCCAGAAGCGGGGGATATCCCTACGAGCAGTACTTC	CARSGGYPYEQYF
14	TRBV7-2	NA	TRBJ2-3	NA	TGTGCCAGCAGCCCTCTAGGGGTCACAGATACGCAGTATTTT	CASSPLGVTDTQYF
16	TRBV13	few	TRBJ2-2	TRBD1	TGTGCCAGCAGCTTAGTACCAGGGGGCTTCACCGGGGAGCTGTTTTTT	CASSLVPGGFTGELFF
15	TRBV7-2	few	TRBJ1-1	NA	TGTGCCAGCAGCTTAGAAGGGACAAGGGGCACTGAAGCTTTCTTT	CASSLEGTRGTEAFF
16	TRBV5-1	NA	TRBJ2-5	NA	TGCGCCAGCAGCCCGCGGAGGGGTTGGGGGCAAGAGACCCAGTACTTC	CASSPRRGWGQETQYF
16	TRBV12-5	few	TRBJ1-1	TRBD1	TGTGCTAGTGGTTTGGTAGAGGGGGCGGGGGCCTTTCGGGCTTTCTTT	CASGLVEGAGAFRAFF
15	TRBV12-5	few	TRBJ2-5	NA	TGTGCTAGTGGCCTGAATGCGGGACGGTCGGGGACCCAGTACTTC	CASGLNAGRSGTQYF
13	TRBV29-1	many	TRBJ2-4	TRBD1	TGCAGCGTTGAGGACAGGGAAAAAAACATTCAGTACTTC	CSVEDREKNIQYF
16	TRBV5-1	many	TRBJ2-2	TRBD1	TGCGCCAGCAGCTTGGGACAGGGAACGAACACCGGGGAGCTGTTTTTT	CASSLGQGTNTGELFF
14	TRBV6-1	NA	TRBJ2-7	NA	TGTGCCAGCAGTATCGGCTCAGCTCGATACGAGCAGTACTTC	CASSIGSARYEQYF
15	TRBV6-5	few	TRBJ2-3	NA	TGTGCCAGCAGTTACGGGACTCCGCGTCCCGTTACGCAGTATTTT	CASSYGTPRPVTQYF
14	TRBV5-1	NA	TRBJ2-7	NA	TGCGCCAGCAGCCCGGAGCCCCCCCTCTACGAGCAGTACTTC	CASSPEPPLYEQYF
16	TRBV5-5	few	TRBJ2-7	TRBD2	TGTGCCAGCAGCTTGGTTACTAGCGGGTCCCCCTACGAGCAGTACTTC	CASSLVTSGSPYEQYF
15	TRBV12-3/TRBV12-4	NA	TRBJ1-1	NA	TGTGCCAGCAGTTTTAATAGTTTGGGGAACACTGAAGCTTTCTTT	CASSFNSLGNTEAFF
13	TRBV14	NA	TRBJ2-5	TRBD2	TGTGCCAGCAGTAGTGTACGACGGGGGGCCCAGTACTTC	CASSSVRRGAQYF
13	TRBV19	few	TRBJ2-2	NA	TGTGCCAGTAGTACAGCGAACACCGGGGAGCTGTTTTTT	CASSTANTGELFF
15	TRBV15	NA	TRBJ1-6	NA	TGTGCCACCAGCGAGCAGGGTTACTATAATTCACCCCTCCACTTT	CATSEQGYYNSPLHF
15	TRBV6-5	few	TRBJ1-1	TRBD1	TGTGCCAGCAGTTACTATGGACAGGGGGGGACTGAAGCTTTCTTT	CASSYYGQGGTEAFF
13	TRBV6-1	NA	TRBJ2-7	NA	TGTGCCAGCAGACGGGGACGGTCCTACGAGCAGTACTTC	CASRRGRSYEQYF